The 7 T cell receptor beta chains given below trace back to one sample, sequenced in a study of PD-L1 blockade in urothelial cancer. Stated time point: pretreatment peripheral blood. Libraries were prepared by immunoSEQ multiplex PCR; TCRdb keeps only in-frame clonotypes and omits some of them. The sample contains 100,000 to 150,000 clones, roughly 83% of which appear only once. This sample comprised PBMCs, obtained around atezolizumab (anti-PD-L1) treatment. All receptors come from a man in his fifties or sixties with urothelial cancer.

This chain joins TRBV9 and TRBJ1-4, with TRBD1 as a possible D gene (5 bases). The CDR3 loop spans 16 amino acids. Germline assignment: CDR1 SGDLS and CDR2 YYNGEE. The V and J ends lost 0 bases and 3 bases respectively, with 12 bases between them. CDR3 nucleotide sequence: TGTGCCAGCAGCGTAGGTGGCAGGGTAGCTAATGAAAAACTGTTTTTT. It specifies CASSVGGRVANEKLFF.

V usage is TRBV4-1 and J usage is TRBJ1-1; D perhaps matches TRBD1 (5 bases). Germline V gene lookup returns CDR1 MGHRA and CDR2 YSYEKL. This CDR3 comprises 14 residues. V lost 6 bases, J lost 5 bases, and 16 bases lay in between. The CDR3 region is CASSSRALKTEAFF. The CDR3 DNA sequence: TGCGCCAGCAGTTCCAGGGCCCTTAAAACTGAAGCTTTCTTT.

V is TRBV29-1 and J is TRBJ1-5, with a tentative D call TRBD1 (6 bases). The CDR3 length is 17 residues. Germline values: CDR1 SQVTM, CDR2 ANQGSEA. Trimming took off 0 bases at V and 7 bases at J, with 22 bases between the two ends. CDR3 region: CSVEDRFPGADRQPQHF. CDR3 nucleotide sequence: TGCAGCGTTGAAGATCGGTTCCCAGGGGCCGACCGGCAGCCCCAGCATTTT.

The table lists this clone with a few counts. This rearrangement joins TRBV30 to TRBJ1-3; the D is unclear. The V end was cut by 1 base, the J end by 0 bases, with 7 bases between. The CDR3 contains 14 residues. The germline V gene encodes CDR1 GTSNPN and CDR2 SVGIG (reference sequence). The DNA for the CDR3 is TGTGCCTGGAGTGGCCAGTTCTCTGGAAACACCATATATTTT. Translated: CAWSGQFSGNTIYF.

The rearrangement uses TRBV18 and TRBJ2-7; 7 bases fit TRBD1. CDR1 KGHSH and CDR2 LQKENI come from the germline V gene. Germline trimming cut 3 bases from V and 3 bases from J; bases unmatched to any gene: 5. CDR3 length: 14 amino acids. This CDR3 is CASSPLTGNYEQYF. The CDR3 DNA follows: TGTGCCAGCTCACCCTTGACAGGGAACTACGAGCAGTACTTC.

The chain carries TRBV30 and TRBJ2-1; D is unresolved. The germline CDR1 and CDR2 sequences are GTSNPN and SVGIG (reference sequence). The CDR3 has 16 amino acids. Trimming left V 2 bases short and J 0 bases short, with 14 bases between. The chain's CDR3 is CAWSRSGLSSYNEQFF. CDR3 in DNA: TGTGCCTGGAGTAGAAGTGGGCTTTCCTCCTACAATGAGCAGTTCTTC.

The chain combines TRBV9 with TRBJ2-7; 10 bases map to TRBD2. The ends lost 0 bases at V and 3 bases at J; junction bases unmatched: 12. The CDR3 covers 18 residues. The germline V gene has CDR1 SGDLS and CDR2 YYNGEE. This chain's CDR3 is CASSVGLSSGSIVYEQYF. In DNA, the CDR3 is TGTGCCAGCAGCGTAGGGCTTTCTAGCGGGAGTATTGTCTACGAGCAGTACTTC.